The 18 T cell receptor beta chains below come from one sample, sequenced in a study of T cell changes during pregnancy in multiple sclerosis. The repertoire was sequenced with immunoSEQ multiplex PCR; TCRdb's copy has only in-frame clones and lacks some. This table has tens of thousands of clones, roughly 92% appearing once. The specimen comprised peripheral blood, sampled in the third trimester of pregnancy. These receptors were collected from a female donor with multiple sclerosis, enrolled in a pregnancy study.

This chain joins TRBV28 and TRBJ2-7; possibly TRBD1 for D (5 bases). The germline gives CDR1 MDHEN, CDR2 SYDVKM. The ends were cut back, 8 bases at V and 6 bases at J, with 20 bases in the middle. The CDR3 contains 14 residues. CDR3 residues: CASSRQLYGPEQYF. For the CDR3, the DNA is TGTGCCAGCTCCAGACAGCTGTACGGTCCCGAGCAGTACTTC.

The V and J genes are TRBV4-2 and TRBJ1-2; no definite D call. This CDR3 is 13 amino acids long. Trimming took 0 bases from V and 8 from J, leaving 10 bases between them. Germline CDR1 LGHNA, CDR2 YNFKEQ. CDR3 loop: CASSQELTRGYTF. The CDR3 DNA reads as TGTGCCAGCAGCCAAGAGTTAACGCGAGGCTACACCTTC.

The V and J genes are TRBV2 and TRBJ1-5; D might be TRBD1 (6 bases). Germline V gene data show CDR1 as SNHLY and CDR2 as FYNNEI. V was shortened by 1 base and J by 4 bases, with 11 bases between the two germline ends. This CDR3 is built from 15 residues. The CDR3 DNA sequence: TGTGCCAGCAGTGAAGAGTGGACAGAAAATCAGCCCCAGCATTTT. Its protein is CASSEEWTENQPQHF.

The CDR3 region is CATGTTKETQYF. The CDR3 nucleotides are TGCGCCACCGGGACTACTAAAGAGACCCAGTACTTC. The chain links TRBV5-1 to TRBJ2-5; 7 nucleotides line up with TRBD2. The germline V gene encodes CDR1 SGHRS and CDR2 YFSETQ. V shed 9 bases, J shed 3 bases, and the junction held 5 bases outside the gene matches. The CDR3 covers 12 residues.

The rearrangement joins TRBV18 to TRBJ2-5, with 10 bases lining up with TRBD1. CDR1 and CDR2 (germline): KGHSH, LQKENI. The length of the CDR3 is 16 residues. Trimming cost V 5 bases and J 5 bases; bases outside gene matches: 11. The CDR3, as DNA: TGTGCCAGCTCAACGACAGGGGGCGCGGCAGGGGAGACCCAGTACTTC. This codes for CASSTTGGAAGETQYF.

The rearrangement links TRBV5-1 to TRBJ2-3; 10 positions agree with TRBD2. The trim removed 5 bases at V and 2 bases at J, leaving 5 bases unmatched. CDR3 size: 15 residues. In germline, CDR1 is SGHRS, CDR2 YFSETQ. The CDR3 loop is CASSLLAGATDTQYF. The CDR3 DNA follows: TGCGCCAGCAGTTTGCTAGCGGGAGCCACAGATACGCAGTATTTT.

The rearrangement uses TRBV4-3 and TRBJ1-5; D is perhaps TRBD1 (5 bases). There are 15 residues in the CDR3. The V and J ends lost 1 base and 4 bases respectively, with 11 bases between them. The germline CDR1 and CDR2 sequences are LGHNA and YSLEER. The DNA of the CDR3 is TGCGCCAGCAGCCAAGCGCAGGGCCTAAATCAGCCCCAGCATTTT. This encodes CASSQAQGLNQPQHF.

The CDR3 is CASSVGGAQETQYF. CDR3 DNA: TGTGCCAGCAGCGTAGGCGGGGCCCAAGAGACCCAGTACTTC. J is TRBJ2-5 and V is TRBV9, with TRBD2 as a possible D gene (6 bases). This CDR3 is 14 amino acids long. The germline V gene encodes CDR1 SGDLS and CDR2 YYNGEE. Trimming removed 0 bases from V and 1 base from J, with 7 bases in between.

The CDR3 DNA is TGTGCCAGCGGACGACAGGGTTACGAGCAGTACTTC. Its protein product is CASGRQGYEQYF. The chain has TRBV11-2 and TRBJ2-7; TRBD1 matches at 7 bases. CDR3 size: 12 residues. Germline CDR1 and CDR2: SGHAT and FQNNGV. The V segment lost 8 bases and the J segment 4 bases; nucleotides outside the gene matches: 5.

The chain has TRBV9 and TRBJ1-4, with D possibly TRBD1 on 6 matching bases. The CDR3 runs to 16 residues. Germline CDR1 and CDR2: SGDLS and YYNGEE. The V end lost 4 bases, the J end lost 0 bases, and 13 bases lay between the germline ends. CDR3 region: CASSSRQGSTNEKLFF. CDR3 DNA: TGTGCCAGCAGCTCCCGCCAGGGGTCAACTAATGAAAAACTGTTTTTT.

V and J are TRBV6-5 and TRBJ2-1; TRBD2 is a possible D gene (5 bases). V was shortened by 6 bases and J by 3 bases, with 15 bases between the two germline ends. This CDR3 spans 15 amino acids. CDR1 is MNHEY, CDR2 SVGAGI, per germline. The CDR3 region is CASRASTLDYNEQFF. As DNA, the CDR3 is TGTGCCAGCAGAGCTAGCACACTTGACTACAATGAGCAGTTCTTC.

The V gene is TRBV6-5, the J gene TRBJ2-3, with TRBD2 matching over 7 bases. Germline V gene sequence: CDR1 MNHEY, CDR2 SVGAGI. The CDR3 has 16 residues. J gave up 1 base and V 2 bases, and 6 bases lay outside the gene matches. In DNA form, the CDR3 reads TGTGCCAGCAGTTACCGGAGCGGGGATGGCACAGATACGCAGTATTTT. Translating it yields CASSYRSGDGTDTQYF.

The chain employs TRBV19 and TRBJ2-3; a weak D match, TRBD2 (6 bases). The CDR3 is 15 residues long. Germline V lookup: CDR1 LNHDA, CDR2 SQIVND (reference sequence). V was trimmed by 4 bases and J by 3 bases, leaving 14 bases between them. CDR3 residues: CASSRAGRTTDTQYF. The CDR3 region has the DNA TGTGCCAGTAGTAGAGCAGGGAGGACGACAGATACGCAGTATTTT. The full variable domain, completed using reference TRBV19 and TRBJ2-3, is DGGITQSPKYLFRKEGQNVTLSCEQNLNHDAMYWYRQDPGQGLRLIYYSQIVNDFQKGDIAEGYSVSREKKESFPLTVTSAQKNPTAFYLCASSRAGRTTDTQYFGPGTRLTVL.

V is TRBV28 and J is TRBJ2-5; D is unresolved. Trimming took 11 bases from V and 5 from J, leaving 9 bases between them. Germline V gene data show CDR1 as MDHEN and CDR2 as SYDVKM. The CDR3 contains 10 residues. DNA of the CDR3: TGTGCCTGCGGTTCGGAGACCCAGTACTTC. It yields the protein CACGSETQYF.

For the CDR3, the DNA is TGTGCCAGCACCCCACAGGGTCCCCTTCTCTATGGCTACACCTTC. Amino acids: CASTPQGPLLYGYTF. The V gene is TRBV28, the J gene TRBJ1-2; D may be TRBD1 (6 bases). Trimming stripped 7 bases from V and 4 bases from J, with 19 bases between. Looked up from germline, CDR1 is MDHEN and CDR2 is SYDVKM. The CDR3 is 15 residues long.

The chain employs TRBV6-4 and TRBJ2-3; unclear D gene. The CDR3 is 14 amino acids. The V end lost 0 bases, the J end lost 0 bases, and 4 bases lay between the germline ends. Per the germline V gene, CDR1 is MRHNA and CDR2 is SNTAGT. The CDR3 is CASSDSGSTDTQYF. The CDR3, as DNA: TGTGCCAGCAGTGACTCCGGGAGCACAGATACGCAGTATTTT.

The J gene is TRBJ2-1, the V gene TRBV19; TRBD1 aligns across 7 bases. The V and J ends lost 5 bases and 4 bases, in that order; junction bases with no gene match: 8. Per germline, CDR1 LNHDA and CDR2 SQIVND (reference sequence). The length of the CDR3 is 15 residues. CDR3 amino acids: CASSAPGQIYNEQFF. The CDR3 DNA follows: TGTGCCAGTAGTGCCCCGGGACAGATATACAATGAGCAGTTCTTC.

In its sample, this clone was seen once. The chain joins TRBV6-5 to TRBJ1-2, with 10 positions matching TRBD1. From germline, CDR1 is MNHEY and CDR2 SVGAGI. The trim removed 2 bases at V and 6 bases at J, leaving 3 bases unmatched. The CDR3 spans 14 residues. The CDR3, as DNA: TGTGCCAGCAGTTACCGGGACAGGGGAAATGGCTACACCTTC. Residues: CASSYRDRGNGYTF.